This TCR beta chain derives from a study of radiation and T cells in renal cell carcinoma. General study points: In blood, top tumor clones expanded by 2 weeks, shrinking by 4.

For this clone: Its antigen is unknown.

The time point: blood 4 weeks post-SBRT, at nephrectomy. Sample treatment: 15 Gy SBRT to primary tumor, nephrectomy 4 weeks later. Nephrectomy followed 15 Gy stereotactic body radiation by 4 weeks. Sequencing used immunoSEQ multiplex PCR; TCRdb keeps in-frame clones, though not all of them. The sample contains fewer than 200,000 clones, about 85% of which appear only once. The CDR3 has 14 amino acids. Germline CDR1 and CDR2: SNHLY and FYNNEI. V lost 7 bases to trimming and J lost 4 bases; unmatched junction nucleotides: 7. Source: blood, taken from a patient whose treatment included radiotherapy and nephrectomy. This clonotype was sampled from a woman between 45 and 60 years old with renal cell carcinoma. J is TRBJ1-5 and V is TRBV2, with 7 bases that match TRBD1. CDR3 region: CASTGTAGNQPQHF. CDR3 coding DNA: TGTGCCAGCACCGGGACAGCGGGGAATCAGCCCCAGCATTTT.